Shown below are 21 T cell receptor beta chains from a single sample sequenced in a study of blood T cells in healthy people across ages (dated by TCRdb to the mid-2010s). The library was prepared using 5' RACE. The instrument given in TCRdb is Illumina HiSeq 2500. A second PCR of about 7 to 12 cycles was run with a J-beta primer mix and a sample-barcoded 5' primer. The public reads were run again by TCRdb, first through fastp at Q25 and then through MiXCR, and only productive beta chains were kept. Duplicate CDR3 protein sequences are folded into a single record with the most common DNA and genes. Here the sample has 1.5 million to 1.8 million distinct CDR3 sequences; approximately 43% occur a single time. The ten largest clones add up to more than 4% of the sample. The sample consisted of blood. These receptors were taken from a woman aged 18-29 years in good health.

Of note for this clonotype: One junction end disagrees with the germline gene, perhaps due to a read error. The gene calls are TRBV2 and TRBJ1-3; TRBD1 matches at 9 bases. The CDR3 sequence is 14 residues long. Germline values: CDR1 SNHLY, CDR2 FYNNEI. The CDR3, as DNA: TGTGCCAGCAGGGCCGGACAGGGGATAAACACCGTATATTTT. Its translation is CASRAGQGINTVYF.

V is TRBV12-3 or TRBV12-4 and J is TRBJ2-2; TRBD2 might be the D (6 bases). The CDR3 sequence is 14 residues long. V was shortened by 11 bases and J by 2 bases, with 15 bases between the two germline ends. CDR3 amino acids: CAGGRTTNTGELFF. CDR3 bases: TGTGCCGGAGGAAGGACTACTAACACCGGGGAGCTGTTTTTT.

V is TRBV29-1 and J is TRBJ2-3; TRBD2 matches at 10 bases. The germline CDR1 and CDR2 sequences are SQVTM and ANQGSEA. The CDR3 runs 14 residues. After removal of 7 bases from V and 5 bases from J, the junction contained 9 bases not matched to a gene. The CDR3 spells CSAGRTSGLDTQYF. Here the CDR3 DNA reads TGCAGCGCTGGCAGGACTAGCGGATTAGATACGCAGTATTTT.

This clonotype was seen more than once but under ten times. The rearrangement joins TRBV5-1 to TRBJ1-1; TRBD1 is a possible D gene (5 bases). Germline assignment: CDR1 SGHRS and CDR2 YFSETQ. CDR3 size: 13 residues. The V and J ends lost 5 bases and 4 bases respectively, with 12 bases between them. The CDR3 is CASRETVSTEAFF. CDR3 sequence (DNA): TGCGCCAGCAGGGAGACAGTTTCCACTGAAGCTTTCTTT. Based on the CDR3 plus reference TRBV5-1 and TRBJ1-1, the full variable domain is KAGVTQTPRYLIKTRGQQVTLSCSPISGHRSVSWYQQTPGQGLQFLFEYFSETQRNKGNFPGRFSGRQFSNSRSEMNVSTLELGDSALYLCASRETVSTEAFFGQGTRLTVV.

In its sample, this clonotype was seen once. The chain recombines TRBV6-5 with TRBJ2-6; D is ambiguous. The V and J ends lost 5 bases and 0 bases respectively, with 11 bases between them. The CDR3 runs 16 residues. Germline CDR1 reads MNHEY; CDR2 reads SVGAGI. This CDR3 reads CASSPRVSSGANVLTF. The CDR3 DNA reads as TGTGCCAGCAGTCCTCGGGTTAGCTCTGGGGCCAACGTCCTGACTTTC.

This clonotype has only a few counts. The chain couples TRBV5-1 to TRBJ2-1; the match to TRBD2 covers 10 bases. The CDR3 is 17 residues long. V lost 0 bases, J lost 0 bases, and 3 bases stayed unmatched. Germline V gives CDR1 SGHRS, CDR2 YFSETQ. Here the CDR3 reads CASSLVPSGSSYNEQFF. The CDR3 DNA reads TGCGCCAGCAGCTTGGTGCCTAGCGGGAGCTCCTACAATGAGCAGTTCTTC. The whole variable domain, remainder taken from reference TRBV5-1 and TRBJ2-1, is KAGVTQTPRYLIKTRGQQVTLSCSPISGHRSVSWYQQTPGQGLQFLFEYFSETQRNKGNFPGRFSGRQFSNSRSEMNVSTLELGDSALYLCASSLVPSGSSYNEQFFGPGTRLTVL.

The CDR3: CASSLVSRGYNEQFF. The CDR3 DNA reads as TGCGCCAGCAGCTTGGTTTCTCGGGGATACAATGAGCAGTTCTTC. V gene TRBV5-1 combines with J gene TRBJ2-1; a weak D match, TRBD2 (5 bases). The CDR3 is 15 amino acids. CDR1 SGHRS and CDR2 YFSETQ come from the germline V gene. Trimming pared 0 bases from V and 4 bases from J, leaving 11 bases between.

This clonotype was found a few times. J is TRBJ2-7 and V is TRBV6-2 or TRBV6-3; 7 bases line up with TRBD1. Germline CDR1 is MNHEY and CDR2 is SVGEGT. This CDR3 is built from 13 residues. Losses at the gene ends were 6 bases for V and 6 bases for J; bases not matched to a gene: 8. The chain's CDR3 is CASSSTGVPEQYF. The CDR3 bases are TGTGCCAGCAGCTCTACAGGGGTACCCGAGCAGTACTTC.

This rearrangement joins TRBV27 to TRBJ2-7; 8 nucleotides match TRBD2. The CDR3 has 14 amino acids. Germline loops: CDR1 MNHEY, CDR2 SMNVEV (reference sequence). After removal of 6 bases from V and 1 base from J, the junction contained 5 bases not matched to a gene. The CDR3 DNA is TGTGCCAGCAGATATAGCGGGATTTCCTACGAGCAGTACTTC. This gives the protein CASRYSGISYEQYF.

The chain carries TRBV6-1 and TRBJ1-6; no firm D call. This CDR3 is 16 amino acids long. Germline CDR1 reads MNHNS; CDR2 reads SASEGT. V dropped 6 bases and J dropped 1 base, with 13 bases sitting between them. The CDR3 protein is CASRAPTSSYNSPLHF. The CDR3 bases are TGTGCCAGCAGGGCCCCGACATCGTCCTATAATTCACCCCTCCACTTT.

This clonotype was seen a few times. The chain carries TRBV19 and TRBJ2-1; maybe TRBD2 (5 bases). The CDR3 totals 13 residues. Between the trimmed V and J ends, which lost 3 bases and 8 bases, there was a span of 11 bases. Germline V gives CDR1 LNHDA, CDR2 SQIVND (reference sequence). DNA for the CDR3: TGTGCCAGTAGTATGAGCGGTCCGTATGAGCAGTTCTTC. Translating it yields CASSMSGPYEQFF.

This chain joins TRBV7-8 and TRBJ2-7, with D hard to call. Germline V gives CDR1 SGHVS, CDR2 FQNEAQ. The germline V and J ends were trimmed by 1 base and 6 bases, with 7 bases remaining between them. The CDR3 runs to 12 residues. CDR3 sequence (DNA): TGTGCCAGCAGCTTAGGGTCAACCGAGCAGTACTTC. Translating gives CASSLGSTEQYF.

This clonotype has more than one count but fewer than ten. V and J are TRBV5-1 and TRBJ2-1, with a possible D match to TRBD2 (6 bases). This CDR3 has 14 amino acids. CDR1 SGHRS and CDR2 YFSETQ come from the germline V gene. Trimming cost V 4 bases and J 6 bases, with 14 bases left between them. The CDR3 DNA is TGCGCCAGCAGCCCCTGGACTATTATCAATGAGCAGTTCTTC. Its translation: CASSPWTIINEQFF.

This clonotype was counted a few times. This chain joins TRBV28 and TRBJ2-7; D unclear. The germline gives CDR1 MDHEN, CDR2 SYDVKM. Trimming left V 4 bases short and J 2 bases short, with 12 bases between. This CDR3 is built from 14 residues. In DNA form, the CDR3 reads TGTGCCAGCAGTTCTGGTCCCCCAGCCTACGAGCAGTACTTC. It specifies CASSSGPPAYEQYF.

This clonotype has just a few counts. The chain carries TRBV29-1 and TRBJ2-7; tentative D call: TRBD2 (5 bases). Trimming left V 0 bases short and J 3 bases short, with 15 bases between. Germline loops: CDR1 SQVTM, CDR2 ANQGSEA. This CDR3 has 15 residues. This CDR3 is CSVEDPRRGVYEQYF. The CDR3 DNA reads TGCAGCGTTGAAGATCCCCGTCGGGGTGTCTACGAGCAGTACTTC.

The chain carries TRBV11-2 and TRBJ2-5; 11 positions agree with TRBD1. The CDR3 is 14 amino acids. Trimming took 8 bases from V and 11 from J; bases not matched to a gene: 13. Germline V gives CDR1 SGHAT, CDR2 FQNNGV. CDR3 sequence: CASLGQGAYNEQYF. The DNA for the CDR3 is TGTGCCAGCCTCGGACAGGGGGCGTACAATGAGCAGTACTTC.

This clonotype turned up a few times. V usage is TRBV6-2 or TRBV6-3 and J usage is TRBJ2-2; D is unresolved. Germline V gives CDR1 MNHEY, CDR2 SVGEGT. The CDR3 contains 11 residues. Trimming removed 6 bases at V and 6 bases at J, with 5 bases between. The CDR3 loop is CASRVSGELFF. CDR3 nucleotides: TGTGCCAGCAGGGTTTCCGGGGAGCTGTTTTTT.

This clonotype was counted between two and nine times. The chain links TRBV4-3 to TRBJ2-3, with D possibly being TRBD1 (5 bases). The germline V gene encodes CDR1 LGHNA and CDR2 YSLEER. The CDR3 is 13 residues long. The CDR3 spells CATRAQDTDTQYF. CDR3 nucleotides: TGCGCAACACGGGCACAGGACACAGATACGCAGTATTTT.

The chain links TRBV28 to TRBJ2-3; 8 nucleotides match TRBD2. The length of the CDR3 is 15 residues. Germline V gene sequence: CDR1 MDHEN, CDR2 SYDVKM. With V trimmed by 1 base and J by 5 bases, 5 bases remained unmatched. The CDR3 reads CASSLSGLAVDTQYF. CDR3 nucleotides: TGTGCCAGCAGTTTATCCGGACTAGCAGTAGATACGCAGTATTTT.

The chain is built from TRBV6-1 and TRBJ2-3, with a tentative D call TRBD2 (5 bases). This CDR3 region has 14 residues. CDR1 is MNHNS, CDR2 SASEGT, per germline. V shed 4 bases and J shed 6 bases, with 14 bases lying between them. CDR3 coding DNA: TGTGCCAGCAGTGTCGACCCTTCGGGGGATACGCAGTATTTT. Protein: CASSVDPSGDTQYF.

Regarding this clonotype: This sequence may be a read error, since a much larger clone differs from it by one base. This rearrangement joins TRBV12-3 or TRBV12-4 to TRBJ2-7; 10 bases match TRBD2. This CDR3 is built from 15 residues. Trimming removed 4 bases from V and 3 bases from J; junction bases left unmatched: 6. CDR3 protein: CASSYPGLASYEQYF. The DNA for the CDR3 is TGTGCCAGCAGTTACCCGGGACTAGCGAGCTACGAGCAGTACTTC.